This is a list of T cell receptor beta chains from one sample in a study of T cell changes during pregnancy in multiple sclerosis. Assay used: immunoSEQ multiplex PCR; TCRdb lists only in-frame clones, some missing. The sample shows some 100,000 clones, roughly 90% of them seen only once. The sequenced sample was peripheral blood, obtained after pregnancy. The source of these receptors is a female donor with multiple sclerosis, enrolled in a pregnancy study. CDR3s leave out the opening cysteine and the closing phenylalanine or tryptophan. The order of the fields is CDR3 protein, J gene, V gene.

cdr3_aa: ASSYTGLATDTQY
j_call: TRBJ2-3
v_call: TRBV6-5

cdr3_aa: ASSLLGGNTEAF
j_call: TRBJ1-1
v_call: TRBV5-1

cdr3_aa: ASRPLAGAGEQY
j_call: TRBJ2-7
v_call: TRBV6-6

cdr3_aa: ASSPEGRPYGYT
j_call: TRBJ1-2
v_call: TRBV9

cdr3_aa: ASSLAVAGNEQF
j_call: TRBJ2-1
v_call: TRBV5-4

cdr3_aa: ASGAFGYEQY
j_call: TRBJ2-7
v_call: TRBV2

cdr3_aa: ASNYRGQGIGLF
j_call: TRBJ1-4
v_call: TRBV2

cdr3_aa: ASSDLGPGGELF
j_call: TRBJ2-2
v_call: TRBV6-4

cdr3_aa: ASRHPRQGSSGNTIY
j_call: TRBJ1-3
v_call: TRBV13

cdr3_aa: ASSESGTGVSPLH
j_call: TRBJ1-6
v_call: TRBV9

cdr3_aa: ASSIDQGRNYGYT
j_call: TRBJ1-2
v_call: TRBV19

cdr3_aa: ASSPAGRQNTGELF
j_call: TRBJ2-2
v_call: TRBV27

cdr3_aa: ASRQGFETQY
j_call: TRBJ2-5
v_call: TRBV6-5

cdr3_aa: ASSLGLQGRNTEAF
j_call: TRBJ1-1
v_call: TRBV13

cdr3_aa: ASKRQGLNEKLF
j_call: TRBJ1-4
v_call: TRBV27

cdr3_aa: ATSRLGGEGNIQY
j_call: TRBJ2-4
v_call: TRBV15

cdr3_aa: ASSRTSGAQETQY
j_call: TRBJ2-5
v_call: TRBV7-6

cdr3_aa: ASSQASGNF
j_call: TRBJ1-1
v_call: TRBV28

cdr3_aa: ASSHSYNEQF
j_call: TRBJ2-1
v_call: TRBV7-9

cdr3_aa: ASSVYSGSSGANVLT
j_call: TRBJ2-6
v_call: TRBV11-2

cdr3_aa: ASIWRTGGGYT
j_call: TRBJ1-2
v_call: TRBV2

cdr3_aa: ASSLLVNSPLH
j_call: TRBJ1-6
v_call: TRBV5-6

cdr3_aa: ASSVGTGSQPQH
j_call: TRBJ1-5
v_call: TRBV9

cdr3_aa: ASSLFPVASGDTDTQY
j_call: TRBJ2-3
v_call: TRBV11-1

cdr3_aa: ASSLSGLAGSYNEQF
j_call: TRBJ2-1
v_call: TRBV27

cdr3_aa: ASSPREGDTGELF
j_call: TRBJ2-2
v_call: TRBV2

cdr3_aa: ASSPYSGTFNSPLH
j_call: TRBJ1-6
v_call: TRBV5-4

cdr3_aa: ASSYPRGQPYNEQF
j_call: TRBJ2-1
v_call: TRBV6-6

cdr3_aa: ARSFKPGLNYEQY
j_call: TRBJ2-7
v_call: TRBV5-3

cdr3_aa: ASSLDGQGQSEAF
j_call: TRBJ1-1
v_call: TRBV13

cdr3_aa: ASSQPTQDSGNTIY
j_call: TRBJ1-3
v_call: TRBV4-1

cdr3_aa: ASSLQRSGGGISETQY
j_call: TRBJ2-5
v_call: TRBV7-2

cdr3_aa: ASSQGSSSGNLDTGELF
j_call: TRBJ2-2
v_call: TRBV4-2

cdr3_aa: ASSPQVGHYGYT
j_call: TRBJ1-2
v_call: TRBV5-5

cdr3_aa: ATSRGLAGSTDTQY
j_call: TRBJ2-3
v_call: TRBV15

cdr3_aa: ASTPHDRWDQPQH
j_call: TRBJ1-5
v_call: TRBV6-6

cdr3_aa: ASNFDGTGNEKLF
j_call: TRBJ1-4
v_call: TRBV7-9

cdr3_aa: SVGGVSGETQY
j_call: TRBJ2-5
v_call: TRBV29-1

cdr3_aa: ASSERDRDYEQY
j_call: TRBJ2-7
v_call: TRBV27

cdr3_aa: ASSTRTGGYETQY
j_call: TRBJ2-5
v_call: TRBV14

cdr3_aa: ASSLSRLAGTRTQY
j_call: TRBJ2-3
v_call: TRBV7-2

cdr3_aa: ASSESGLASYNEQF
j_call: TRBJ2-1
v_call: TRBV2

cdr3_aa: ASSLVGGTSGSKQY
j_call: TRBJ2-7
v_call: TRBV5-1

cdr3_aa: ASSAGSGYEQY
j_call: TRBJ2-7
v_call: TRBV6-4

cdr3_aa: ASRAPGGGGELF
j_call: TRBJ2-2
v_call: TRBV5-1

cdr3_aa: ASSLSSSSYNEQF
j_call: TRBJ2-1
v_call: TRBV5-4

cdr3_aa: ASSLVDRFYGYT
j_call: TRBJ1-2
v_call: TRBV7-9

cdr3_aa: ASSGQGGYGYT
j_call: TRBJ1-2
v_call: TRBV9

cdr3_aa: ASSEQAGEGTGELF
j_call: TRBJ2-2
v_call: TRBV6-4